This T cell receptor beta chain was captured in a study of T cell responses to AZD1222 COVID-19 vaccine. Between the trimmed V and J ends, which lost 1 base and 1 base, there was a span of 12 bases. This CDR3 region has 16 residues. CDR1 MGHRA and CDR2 YSYEKL come from the germline V gene. General study findings and limits: Spike-specific TCR breadth and depth grew following two AZD1222 doses. Dominant at 160-218 and 743-854, vaccine-associated CD4 TCRs also spanned spike.

Whether given at about 4 or about 12 weeks, second doses were pooled. This clone was recorded once. Its antigen is not identified. Produced via immunoSEQ multiplex PCR; TCRdb's table is partial and in-frame only. Seen here are 95,000 to 120,000 clones, roughly 88% observed once, and the top ten hold 5.5% to 7.5%. The sequencing used peripheral blood, collected 28 days after the second AZD1222 dose. This receptor was taken from an adult who received the AZD1222 COVID-19 vaccine. This chain connects TRBV4-1 to TRBJ2-3; the D is unclear. The CDR3 region is CASSQGWGVRTDTQYF. CDR3 DNA sequence: TGCGCCAGCAGCCAAGGGTGGGGTGTTCGCACAGATACGCAGTATTTT.